This entry lists 24 T cell receptor beta chains sequenced from one sample in a study of PD-L1 blockade in urothelial cancer. Data came from immunoSEQ multiplex PCR; TCRdb stores just in-frame clones and leaves some out. This sample has 60,000 to 75,000 clones, with around 88% found just once. Time point specified: pretreatment peripheral blood. The specimen was PBMCs, collected around atezolizumab (anti-PD-L1) treatment. Source of these receptors: a man aged 55 to 70 with urothelial cancer.

The V gene is TRBV6-5, the J gene TRBJ1-3, with 9 bases identical to TRBD1. Looked up from germline, CDR1 is MNHEY and CDR2 is SVGAGI. The V gene end was trimmed by 1 base and the J gene end by 3 bases; junction bases not matched to a gene: 1. The length of the CDR3 is 15 residues. CDR3 sequence: CASSYYRGLGNTIYF. In DNA form, the CDR3 reads TGTGCCAGCAGTTACTACAGGGGGCTTGGAAACACCATATATTTT.

The rearrangement links TRBV4-1 to TRBJ1-4, with TRBD1 as a possible D gene (6 bases). Germline V gene sequence: CDR1 MGHRA, CDR2 YSYEKL. V lost 4 bases, J lost 4 bases, and 19 bases lay in between. CDR3 size: 17 residues. The CDR3 protein is CASSPGQSTGDNEKLFF. DNA for the CDR3: TGCGCCAGCAGCCCAGGTCAGTCGACAGGTGATAATGAAAAACTGTTTTTT.

V usage is TRBV2 and J usage is TRBJ1-5; D remains unclear. V lost 4 bases to trimming and J lost 5 bases, with 9 bases between them. CDR3 length: 13 residues. Germline CDR1 reads SNHLY; CDR2 reads FYNNEI. The CDR3 DNA reads as TGTGCCAGCAGTGTAGCAATAGATCAGCCCCAGCATTTT. It codes for CASSVAIDQPQHF.

This clone is labeled as medium-sized. The genes are TRBV29-1 and TRBJ1-2, with a possible D match to TRBD1 (6 bases). This CDR3 spans 11 amino acids. Germline V gene sequence: CDR1 SQVTM, CDR2 ANQGSEA. Deletions cut 6 bases from V and 2 bases from J, with 7 bases between. The DNA of the CDR3 is TGCAGCGTGACAGGAAACTATGGCTACACCTTC. Translated, it gives CSVTGNYGYTF. Full variable domain (missing parts from reference TRBV29-1 and TRBJ1-2): SAVISQKPSRDICQRGTSLTIQCQVDSQVTMMFWYRQQPGQSLTLIATANQGSEATYESGFVIDKFPISRPNLTFSTLTVSNMSPEDSSIYLCSVTGNYGYTFGSGTRLTVV.

This chain connects TRBV4-2 to TRBJ1-2; maybe TRBD1 (5 bases). The CDR3 contains 16 residues. With 2 bases removed from V and 5 bases from J, the gap between germline ends came to 18 bases. Germline V CDR1 and CDR2: LGHNA, YNFKEQ. The CDR3: CASSQWGGQGSYGYTF. Written as DNA, the CDR3 is TGTGCCAGCAGCCAATGGGGTGGCCAGGGAAGTTATGGCTACACCTTC.

The chain is built from TRBV5-1 and TRBJ2-5; D perhaps matches TRBD1 (6 bases). The CDR3 has 16 amino acids. Trimming took 2 bases from V and 5 from J, leaving 19 bases between them. Germline-derived CDR1 and CDR2 are SGHRS and YFSETQ. CDR3: CASSLSPRGSSETQYF. The CDR3 DNA reads as TGCGCCAGCAGCTTATCCCCCAGGGGATCGTCGGAGACCCAGTACTTC.

The chain combines TRBV7-8 with TRBJ2-1; D might be TRBD2 (7 bases). The CDR3 is made up of 16 amino acids. Between the trimmed V and J ends, which lost 1 base and 4 bases, there was a span of 14 bases. Germline lookup yields CDR1 SGHVS and CDR2 FQNEAQ. The CDR3 reads CASSLEGGGIYNEQFF. The DNA for the CDR3 is TGTGCCAGCAGCTTAGAAGGGGGGGGGATTTACAATGAGCAGTTCTTC.

The chain recombines TRBV7-9 with TRBJ1-2, with D tentatively TRBD1 (5 bases). The CDR3 is made up of 14 amino acids. Germline V gives CDR1 SEHNR, CDR2 FQNEAQ (reference sequence). V dropped 9 bases and J dropped 0 bases, with 14 bases sitting between them. The DNA of the CDR3 is TGTGCCAGTCAAATGGGGGGACCTAACTATGGCTACACCTTC. Its translation: CASQMGGPNYGYTF. The whole variable domain, filled in from reference TRBV7-9 and TRBJ1-2, reads DTGVSQNPRHKITKRGQNVTFRCDPISEHNRLYWYRQTLGQGPEFLTYFQNEAQLEKSRLLSDRFSAERPKGSFSTLEIQRTEQGDSAMYLCASQMGGPNYGYTFGSGTRLTVV.

Note on this clone: The sample has other DNA sequences that encode this CDR3 too. The chain recombines TRBV6-5 with TRBJ1-5; 9 nucleotides line up with TRBD1. J was trimmed by 1 base and V by 6 bases; bases with no gene match: 4. The CDR3 has 15 amino acids. Germline V gene data show CDR1 as MNHEY and CDR2 as SVGAGI. In nucleotides, the CDR3 is TGTGCCAGCAGACGACAGGGGGGAAGCAATCAGCCCCAGCATTTT. It encodes CASRRQGGSNQPQHF.

The chain is built from TRBV13 and TRBJ2-7; TRBD1 matches 7 bases. Unmatched junction bases numbered 2, after V lost 0 bases and J lost 0 bases. CDR1 and CDR2 (germline): PRHDT, FYEKMQ (reference sequence). The CDR3 contains 15 residues. CDR3 region: CASSLGPGGSYEQYF. CDR3 nucleotides: TGTGCCAGCAGCTTAGGTCCAGGGGGCTCCTACGAGCAGTACTTC.

The chain combines TRBV7-9 with TRBJ2-7, with a weak D call TRBD2 (5 bases). CDR3 length: 14 amino acids. Germline CDR1 and CDR2: SEHNR and FQNEAQ (reference sequence). V was pared by 2 bases and J by 3 bases, with 11 bases between. CDR3: CASSLNQEVYEQYF. The CDR3 DNA reads TGTGCCAGCAGCTTAAATCAGGAGGTCTACGAGCAGTACTTC.

This chain uses TRBV28 with TRBJ1-5; TRBD1 matches at 7 bases. CDR1 and CDR2 from the germline V gene are MDHEN and SYDVKM. Germline trimming cut 6 bases from V and 6 bases from J; bases unmatched to any gene: 8. The CDR3 runs to 14 residues. The CDR3 DNA reads TGTGCCAGCAGGAGACAGGGAGGCGGTCAGCCCCAGCATTTT. Translated, it gives CASRRQGGGQPQHF.

The chain joins TRBV14 to TRBJ1-6; D is uncertain. V lost 4 bases and J 0 bases, leaving 19 bases between the germline ends. The germline gives CDR1 SGHDN, CDR2 FVKESK. The length of the CDR3 is 19 residues. The CDR3 sequence: CASSPQGSLGSSYNSPLHF. As DNA, the CDR3 is TGTGCCAGCAGCCCCCAAGGCAGTCTTGGGAGCTCCTATAATTCACCCCTCCACTTT.

The V and J genes are TRBV5-1 and TRBJ2-5; 10 bases align to TRBD2. Germline CDR1 reads SGHRS; CDR2 reads YFSETQ. The CDR3 extends over 15 amino acids. After removal of 2 bases from V and 2 bases from J, the junction contained 3 bases not matched to a gene. The CDR3 reads CASSLLAGSQETQYF. CDR3 DNA sequence: TGCGCCAGCAGCTTACTAGCGGGGTCGCAAGAGACCCAGTACTTC. The variable domain in full, with the rest retrieved from reference TRBV5-1 and TRBJ2-5, is KAGVTQTPRYLIKTRGQQVTLSCSPISGHRSVSWYQQTPGQGLQFLFEYFSETQRNKGNFPGRFSGRQFSNSRSEMNVSTLELGDSALYLCASSLLAGSQETQYFGPGTRLLVL.

This clone was seen only once. V is TRBV19 and J is TRBJ1-5; D unresolved. Trimming took 5 bases from V and 7 from J, leaving 9 bases between them. From germline, CDR1 is LNHDA and CDR2 SQIVND (reference sequence). The CDR3 is made up of 12 amino acids. The CDR3 region is CASSEPGQPQHF. The CDR3 DNA sequence: TGTGCCAGTAGTGAGCCGGGGCAGCCCCAGCATTTT.

The CDR3 sequence is CASRAGPSNYGYTF. The CDR3 DNA is TGTGCCAGCAGAGCGGGGCCCTCTAACTATGGCTACACCTTC. The chain has TRBV6-1 and TRBJ1-2; D perhaps matches TRBD1 (5 bases). CDR1 is MNHNS and CDR2 is SASEGT in the germline V gene. The germline V and J ends were trimmed by 6 bases and 0 bases, with 11 bases remaining between them. CDR3 size: 14 residues.

This chain links TRBV4-3 with TRBJ2-7; 10 bases map to TRBD1. The CDR3 consists of 15 residues. Losses at the gene ends were 3 bases for V and 3 bases for J; bases not matched to a gene: 5. Germline V gene lookup returns CDR1 LGHNA and CDR2 YSLEER. The CDR3 here is CASSHRQGANYEQYF. CDR3 bases: TGCGCCAGCAGCCACCGACAGGGGGCGAACTACGAGCAGTACTTC.

V and J are TRBV5-4 and TRBJ1-2, with 7 bases fitting TRBD1. Trimming took 3 bases from V and 4 from J; bases not matched to a gene: 12. This CDR3 contains 16 residues. Germline assignment: CDR1 SGHNT and CDR2 YYREEE (reference sequence). CDR3 bases: TGTGCCAGCAGCTCCCGACTCACAGGGGTTGCCTATGGCTACACCTTC. Amino acids: CASSSRLTGVAYGYTF.

This chain connects TRBV4-3 to TRBJ2-5; 7 bases fit TRBD2. This CDR3 is 15 amino acids long. Germline V lookup: CDR1 LGHNA, CDR2 YSLEER. V lost 0 bases to trimming and J lost 4 bases; unmatched junction nucleotides: 5. The CDR3 sequence: CASSQDFREGETQYF. CDR3 bases: TGCGCCAGCAGCCAAGATTTTAGGGAGGGAGAGACCCAGTACTTC.

The chain is built from TRBV19 and TRBJ1-1, with D possibly matching TRBD1 (6 bases). The length of the CDR3 is 14 residues. V lost 6 bases, J lost 1 base, and 12 bases lay in between. Germline V gene data show CDR1 as LNHDA and CDR2 as SQIVND (reference sequence). The CDR3 region is CASRTQGSNTEAFF. CDR3 sequence (DNA): TGTGCCAGTAGGACACAGGGTTCGAACACTGAAGCTTTCTTT.

The rearrangement joins TRBV10-2 to TRBJ1-1; 10 bases agree with TRBD1. The V and J ends lost 2 bases and 5 bases, in that order; junction bases with no gene match: 2. CDR3 length equals 14 residues. CDR1 and CDR2 (germline): WSHSY, SAAADI. Written as DNA, the CDR3 is TGCGCCAGCAGTGAGAGACAGGGGGCGACTGAAGCTTTCTTT. Translated: CASSERQGATEAFF.

This chain links TRBV6-5 with TRBJ1-2; a weak D match, TRBD1 (6 bases). CDR1 is MNHEY, CDR2 SVGAGI, per germline. V was clipped by 4 bases and J by 7 bases, with 10 bases between them. This CDR3 is 12 amino acids long. The CDR3 DNA sequence: TGTGCCAGCAGTTTCCAGGGGTCTGGCTACACCTTC. Protein product: CASSFQGSGYTF.

The chain is built from TRBV10-1 and TRBJ2-2, with unresolved D. The V end was cut by 2 bases, the J end by 1 base, with 5 bases between. CDR1 WNHNN and CDR2 SYGVQD come from the germline V gene (reference sequence). The CDR3 has 14 residues. The CDR3 loop is CASSERLNTGELFF. Here the CDR3 DNA reads TGCGCCAGCAGTGAGCGTTTGAACACCGGGGAGCTGTTTTTT.

This chain links TRBV7-2 with TRBJ2-2; unclear D gene. The CDR3 totals 14 residues. V lost 2 bases and J 4 bases, leaving 8 bases between the germline ends. Germline V gene data show CDR1 as SGHTA and CDR2 as FQGNSA. The CDR3 DNA is TGTGCCAGCAGCTTAAACTTACTCACCGGGGAGCTGTTTTTT. This gives the protein CASSLNLLTGELFF.